The T cell receptor (beta chain) described here comes from a study of blood T cell repertoires in COVID-19. Data came from immunoSEQ multiplex PCR; TCRdb stores just in-frame clones and leaves some out. The top ten hold 7.2% of the sample, which has about 150,000 clones, around 84% seen once. V was trimmed by 4 bases and J by 7 bases, leaving 8 bases between them. Germline CDR1 is SGHNT and CDR2 is YYREEE (reference sequence). The CDR3 covers 12 residues. The specimen was peripheral blood. The source of this sequence is a woman aged 45-65 years in a cohort sampled during active or convalescent COVID-19. This rearrangement joins TRBV5-4 to TRBJ2-2; D remains unclear. The CDR3 sequence is CASSPSRGELFF. The CDR3 nucleotides read TGTGCCAGCAGCCCCAGTCGCGGGGAGCTGTTTTTT.